Given below is one TCR beta chain in context. Its target is unknown. Focal radiation with ipilimumab CTLA-4 blockade was given to patients with chemo-refractory metastatic non-small-cell lung cancer. These data originate in a study of radiotherapy plus CTLA-4 blockade in lung cancer. About the study: Disease control was achieved by about 34% of patients, and objective responses by about 19%. Notes on the study in general: TCR clones originating in tumors grew in number in blood after radiotherapy plus ipilimumab. Early clone dynamics of blood T cells, plus interferon-beta, reportedly predicted response best.

Clones were sequenced by immunoSEQ multiplex PCR, and TCRdb holds only the in-frame ones, with some missing. The table shows approximately 60,000 clones, with 60% to 85% occurring only once. Germline loops: CDR1 MGHRA, CDR2 YSYEKL. The CDR3 totals 16 residues. The V and J ends lost 0 bases and 6 bases respectively, with 15 bases between them. Sequences were derived from peripheral blood, sampled from a patient treated with radiotherapy plus ipilimumab. This chain joins TRBV4-1 and TRBJ1-5, with D hard to call. This clonotype was sampled from a human donor with non-small cell lung cancer who had a complete response to radiotherapy plus ipilimumab. The CDR3 nucleotides are TGCGCCAGCAGCCAAGATCTAGCCGGGTTTGGTCAGCCCCAGCATTTT. Translated, it gives CASSQDLAGFGQPQHF.